This TCR beta chain was sequenced in a study of blood T cell repertoires in COVID-19. The authors' processing: Estimated nucleated cell counts came from reference gene primer amplification. Produced via immunoSEQ multiplex PCR; TCRdb's table is partial and in-frame only. Clonal size and the V and J genes are those of that table, whereas D and trimming came from the DNA. The table lists 160,000 or so clones, about 84% of them singletons. The CDR3 contains 11 residues. Germline V gives CDR1 LNHDA, CDR2 SQIVND (reference sequence). V lost 6 bases and J lost 3, with 5 bases in between. Participants' own reports of clinical history determined their cohort assignment. Recovery meant two consecutive negative NP/OP PCR tests, professional clearance, or resolved symptoms.

This clonotype was sampled from a man aged 40-55 years who had recovered from COVID-19. The chain employs TRBV19 and TRBJ1-1, with no clear D. The sequenced material came from PBMCs or T cells enriched from blood (not recorded which). This CDR3 is CASSQYTEAFF. Here the CDR3 DNA reads TGTGCCAGTAGCCAGTACACTGAAGCTTTCTTT.